Each of the 27 T cell receptor beta chains below was sequenced from the same sample in a study of human T cells and chemical hapten exposure. The time point is: pre-sensitization, week 0. Treatment described: therapeutic diphenylcyclopropenone sensitization with weekly scalp DPC. In TCRdb, the RACE reads were re-called with MiXCR into one record per CDR3 protein. The table includes tens of thousands of distinct CDR3 sequences, around 6.6% detected once. Material: whole blood, obtained in connection with sensitization to the hapten diphenylcyclopropenone (DPC). The source of these receptors is a woman aged 25 to 39 with alopecia areata. Some clones in this sample may be carry-over from other donors' samples.

The sample holds many counts of this clonotype. This sequence joins TRBV6-5 and TRBJ1-1, with D possibly matching TRBD1 (5 bases). V was clipped by 2 bases and J by 13 bases, with 17 bases between them. The CDR3 spans 13 residues. Looked up from germline, CDR1 is MNHEY and CDR2 is SVGAGI. The CDR3 spells CASSYARGWGDFF. The CDR3 DNA reads TGTGCCAGCAGTTACGCCCGGGGGTGGGGTGATTTCTTT.

This clonotype has more than one count but fewer than ten. The chain has TRBV20-1 and TRBJ1-3; the match to TRBD1 covers 8 bases. The CDR3 totals 16 residues. The V gene's germline CDR1 is DFQATT and CDR2 SNEGSKA (reference sequence). After removal of 6 bases from V and 0 bases from J, the junction contained 10 bases not matched to a gene. The CDR3 bases are TGCAGTGCGAAAACGTATACAGGGGGCTCTGGAAACACCATATATTTT. Protein product: CSAKTYTGGSGNTIYF.

There are many counts of this clonotype. The CDR3 sequence is CSVADSKGAFF. The CDR3 DNA is TGCAGCGTTGCAGACAGTAAGGGGGCTTTCTTT. This chain joins TRBV29-1 and TRBJ1-1; D perhaps matches TRBD1 (5 bases). Germline loops: CDR1 SQVTM, CDR2 ANQGSEA. The CDR3 covers 11 residues. The V end lost 4 bases, the J end lost 11 bases, and 14 bases lay between the germline ends.

By sample fraction, this clonotype is medium-sized (0.01 to 0.1%). The chain uses TRBV7-9 and TRBJ2-2; D might be TRBD2 (6 bases). Germline V gene lookup returns CDR1 SEHNR and CDR2 FQNEAQ (reference sequence). V dropped 7 bases and J dropped 3 bases, with 18 bases sitting between them. The CDR3 runs to 16 residues. The CDR3 DNA is TGTGCCAGCACCCCCTCCGGGGGAATCGACACCGGGGAGCTGTTTTTT. Its protein product is CASTPSGGIDTGELFF.

This clonotype was recorded many times. The chain has TRBV12-3 or TRBV12-4 and TRBJ1-1; 8 nucleotides line up with TRBD1. This CDR3 is built from 14 residues. V was pared by 4 bases and J by 5 bases, with 6 bases of the junction left unmatched. The CDR3 loop reads CASSYATGATEAFF. Written as DNA, the CDR3 is TGTGCCAGCAGTTATGCGACAGGGGCAACTGAAGCTTTCTTT.

This clonotype was counted many times. This chain connects TRBV7-7 to TRBJ2-3; D uncertain. Germline CDR1 and CDR2: SSHAT and FNYEAQ (reference sequence). V dropped 5 bases and J dropped 2 bases, with 14 bases sitting between them. The CDR3 runs 15 residues. Here the CDR3 DNA reads TGTGCCAGCAGCCCACAGCCAGTAAACACAGATACGCAGTATTTT. Its protein product is CASSPQPVNTDTQYF.

Many counts were recorded for this clonotype. V usage is TRBV6-2 or TRBV6-3 and J usage is TRBJ2-5, with unresolved D. This CDR3 is built from 16 residues. V lost 6 bases to trimming and J lost 2 bases, with 19 bases between them. Germline lookup yields CDR1 MNHEY and CDR2 SVGEGT. CDR3: CASRPKGLLIQETQYF. Here the CDR3 DNA reads TGTGCCAGCAGGCCTAAGGGCCTCCTTATACAAGAGACCCAGTACTTC.

This clonotype was picked up many times. This chain links TRBV30 with TRBJ2-1; a possible D gene is TRBD2 (7 bases). Germline V gene data show CDR1 as GTSNPN and CDR2 as SVGIG (reference sequence). This CDR3 comprises 13 residues. With 0 bases removed from V and 12 bases from J, the gap between germline ends came to 15 bases. The CDR3 sequence is CAWSVGGDLGQFF. CDR3 nucleotide sequence: TGTGCCTGGAGTGTAGGGGGGGACCTTGGGCAGTTCTTC. The variable domain in full, completed from reference TRBV30 and TRBJ2-1, reads SQTIHQWPATLVQPVGSPLSLECTVEGTSNPNLYWYRQAAGRGLQLLFYSVGIGQISSEVPQNLSASRPQDRQFILSSKKLLLSDSGFYLCAWSVGGDLGQFFGPGTRLTVL.

The chain carries TRBV7-9 and TRBJ2-1; the match to TRBD1 covers 10 bases. CDR1 and CDR2 (germline): SEHNR, FQNEAQ (reference sequence). This CDR3 contains 16 residues. J gave up 4 bases and V 4 bases, and 7 bases lay outside the gene matches. In DNA form, the CDR3 reads TGTGCCAGCAGCTCAACCCGGGACAGGGGATACAATGAGCAGTTCTTC. This translates into CASSSTRDRGYNEQFF.

At least ten counts were recorded for this clonotype. The chain links TRBV11-2 to TRBJ2-1, with 9 bases aligning to TRBD1. Germline V CDR1 and CDR2: SGHAT, FQNNGV. Losses at the gene ends were 3 bases for V and 8 bases for J; bases not matched to a gene: 11. This CDR3 contains 16 residues. The CDR3 is CASSLTGTGRLDEQFF. The CDR3 DNA sequence: TGTGCCAGCAGCTTGACCGGGACAGGGAGATTAGATGAGCAGTTCTTC.

This clonotype was detected ten times or more. The J gene is TRBJ1-2, the V gene TRBV29-1; perhaps TRBD1 as D (6 bases). V was cut by 3 bases and J by 6 bases, with 14 bases left in between. The CDR3 sequence is 13 residues long. Germline CDR1 reads SQVTM; CDR2 reads ANQGSEA. The CDR3 region has the DNA TGCAGCGTTGAGGGCCAGGGGTTGGATGGCTACACCTTC. Translating gives CSVEGQGLDGYTF.

This clonotype showed up many times. The rearrangement uses TRBV24-1 and TRBJ2-2; tentatively, D is TRBD2 (5 bases). The CDR3 sequence is 14 residues long. From germline, CDR1 is KGHDR and CDR2 SFDVKD. V was pared by 7 bases and J by 7 bases, with 15 bases between. The CDR3 is CATRPRTAGGELFF. CDR3 nucleotide sequence: TGTGCCACCAGACCCAGGACGGCGGGCGGGGAGCTGTTTTTT.

This clonotype was recorded many times. One end of the junction varies from germline; a read error may be responsible. The rearrangement joins TRBV2 to TRBJ1-2; D uncertain. The germline gives CDR1 SNHLY, CDR2 FYNNEI. CDR3 length: 10 residues. CDR3 region: CASSDDAKFF. In DNA, the CDR3 is TGTGCCAGCAGTGATGATGCAAAATTCTTC.

This sequence joins TRBV3-1 and TRBJ1-1; the D is unclear. CDR3 length equals 14 residues. Trimming pared 1 base from V and 4 bases from J, leaving 10 bases between. Germline CDR1 and CDR2: LGHDT and YNNKEL (reference sequence). The CDR3: CASSQVPASTEAFF. The CDR3 region has the DNA TGTGCCAGCAGCCAAGTACCCGCGAGCACTGAAGCTTTCTTT.

The genes are TRBV5-1 and TRBJ1-1, with 11 nucleotides matching TRBD1. The V and J ends lost 4 bases and 5 bases, in that order; junction bases with no gene match: 7. This CDR3 is 15 amino acids long. Germline CDR1 reads SGHRS; CDR2 reads YFSETQ. CDR3: CASSPRTGGETEAFF. The CDR3 DNA reads as TGCGCCAGCAGCCCAAGGACAGGGGGCGAAACTGAAGCTTTCTTT.

The rearrangement joins TRBV13 to TRBJ1-1; D gene unclear. The length of the CDR3 is 12 residues. Germline CDR1 and CDR2: PRHDT and FYEKMQ (reference sequence). The V end lost 7 bases, the J end lost 1 base, and 7 bases lay between the germline ends. The CDR3 nucleotides are TGTGCCAGCACCCTAAAGAACACTGAAGCTTTCTTT. Encoded protein: CASTLKNTEAFF.

Many counts were recorded for this clonotype. The chain uses TRBV9 and TRBJ2-1; the match to TRBD2 covers 7 bases. The junction had 6 bases not matched to a gene; V was cut back by 0 bases and J by 0 bases. Germline loops: CDR1 SGDLS, CDR2 YYNGEE. The CDR3 extends over 17 amino acids. The CDR3 coding sequence is TGTGCCAGCAGCGTAGGGATAGCGGGCCCCTCCTACAATGAGCAGTTCTTC. Translated: CASSVGIAGPSYNEQFF.

This clonotype was detected many times. The genes are TRBV29-1 and TRBJ1-5; no definite D call. V gave up 3 bases and J gave up 5 bases, with 11 bases separating them. The V gene's germline CDR1 is SQVTM and CDR2 ANQGSEA. The CDR3 has 13 residues. CDR3 sequence reads: CSVELGGDQPQHF. CDR3 sequence (DNA): TGCAGCGTTGAGTTAGGAGGAGATCAGCCCCAGCATTTT.

There are many counts of this clonotype. The J gene is TRBJ2-7, the V gene TRBV7-6; 7 bases map to TRBD1. Unmatched junction bases numbered 4, after V lost 5 bases and J lost 0 bases. This CDR3 region has 14 residues. In germline, CDR1 is SGHVS, CDR2 FNYEAQ. Here the CDR3 DNA reads TGTGCCAGCAGCCTCCGGACAGGCTCCTACGAGCAGTACTTC. This encodes CASSLRTGSYEQYF.

There are a few counts of this clonotype. CDR3 nucleotide sequence: TGTGCCAGCCGAACCGGGGATGCAACTAATGAAAAACTGTTTTTT. Its protein product is CASRTGDATNEKLFF. The chain couples TRBV6-2 or TRBV6-3 to TRBJ1-4, with D hard to call. CDR3 length: 15 amino acids. Per the germline V gene, CDR1 is MNHEY and CDR2 is SVGEGT. Trimming took off 8 bases at V and 0 bases at J, with 13 bases between the two ends.

This clonotype was recorded at least ten times. The J gene is TRBJ1-2, the V gene TRBV6-6, with a tentative D call TRBD1 (5 bases). V was trimmed by 11 bases and J by 0 bases, leaving 13 bases between them. This CDR3 comprises 13 residues. Germline CDR1 is MNHNY and CDR2 is SVGAGI (reference sequence). The CDR3 coding sequence is TGTGCCGTAGGGGTTCAAGCTAACTATGGCTACACCTTC. Protein: CAVGVQANYGYTF.

At least ten counts were recorded for this clonotype. The CDR3 protein is CSARDQSGGDTEAFF. CDR3 coding DNA: TGCAGTGCTAGAGATCAGAGTGGGGGTGACACTGAAGCTTTCTTT. This rearrangement joins TRBV20-1 to TRBJ1-1, with a tentative D call TRBD1 (5 bases). The CDR3 extends over 15 amino acids. The V end was cut by 0 bases, the J end by 3 bases, with 14 bases between. Germline values: CDR1 DFQATT, CDR2 SNEGSKA (reference sequence).

The table lists this clonotype with many counts. The rearrangement links TRBV6-1 to TRBJ1-5; TRBD1 agrees at 7 bases. Per germline, CDR1 MNHNS and CDR2 SASEGT. J gave up 6 bases and V 6 bases, and 14 bases lay outside the gene matches. The CDR3 has 16 amino acids. The CDR3 spells CASREIYRGEAQPQHF. In DNA form, the CDR3 reads TGTGCCAGCAGAGAGATCTACAGGGGTGAGGCTCAGCCCCAGCATTTT.

This chain joins TRBV7-9 and TRBJ1-5; 10 nucleotides line up with TRBD1. V dropped 6 bases and J dropped 6; count of bases not matched to a gene: 8. CDR1 and CDR2 from the germline V gene are SEHNR and FQNEAQ (reference sequence). The CDR3 is 15 amino acids. This CDR3 reads CASRPDRGRGQPQHF. CDR3 bases: TGTGCCAGCAGACCCGACAGGGGGCGCGGTCAGCCCCAGCATTTT.

The table lists this clonotype with many counts. The chain uses TRBV7-9 and TRBJ2-6; tentative D call: TRBD1 (6 bases). CDR1 and CDR2 from the germline V gene are SEHNR and FQNEAQ (reference sequence). The CDR3 runs 18 residues. Trimming stripped 6 bases from V and 1 base from J, with 19 bases between. In DNA, the CDR3 is TGTGCCAGCAGTTCCGACAGGTATTACCTTTCTGGGGCCAACGTCCTGACTTTC. This translates into CASSSDRYYLSGANVLTF.

This clonotype was picked up a small number of times. The V and J genes are TRBV7-8 and TRBJ1-1; D call uncertain. This CDR3 is 13 amino acids long. V was shortened by 2 bases and J by 5 bases, with 9 bases between the two germline ends. In germline, CDR1 is SGHVS, CDR2 FQNEAQ. CDR3 DNA: TGTGCCAGCAGCTTATATTCGGAGACTGAAGCTTTCTTT. Translating gives CASSLYSETEAFF. The variable domain in full, completed from reference TRBV7-8 and TRBJ1-1, reads GAGVSQSPRYKVAKRGQDVALRCDPISGHVSLFWYQQALGQGPEFLTYFQNEAQLDKSGLPSDRFFAERPEGSVSTLKIQRTQQEDSAVYLCASSLYSETEAFFGQGTRLTVV.

Details on this clonotype: A much larger clone differs from this one at a single base, so this may be a read error. The chain has TRBV20-1 and TRBJ2-7; 8 bases line up with TRBD2. J lost 3 bases, V lost 1 base, and 5 bases had no gene match. The CDR3 has 14 residues. From germline, CDR1 is DFQATT and CDR2 SNEGSKA (reference sequence). The CDR3, as DNA: TGCAGTGCTAGAGGTGCGGGGGGCCGCTACGAGCAGTACTTC. Translation: CSARGAGGRYEQYF.